Listed below are T cell receptor beta chains from one sample, sequenced in a study of blood T cell repertoires in COVID-19. Generated by immunoSEQ multiplex PCR, the TCRdb table keeps only in-frame clones and is missing some. Here the sample spans 200,000 to 300,000 clones, approximately 85% being singletons. The sequencing sample was made of peripheral blood. These receptors were obtained from a man aged 45-60 years with acute or convalescent COVID-19. The CDR3 runs from the conserved cysteine through the conserved F or W. Each record gives: V gene, clone size, J gene, D gene, CDR3 DNA, CDR3 protein. The D gene is left open where the match is weak. Clone size is shown for a subset of rows, as once, few, many or a class of expanded clone.

TRBV6-5	.	TRBJ1-3	.	TGTGCCAGCAGACCCCAGGGGAACTCTGGAAACACCATATATTTT	CASRPQGNSGNTIYF
TRBV4-2	.	TRBJ2-7	.	TGTGCCAGCAGCCAAGATTGGGACAACTACGAGCAGTACTTC	CASSQDWDNYEQYF
TRBV9	.	TRBJ2-1	TRBD2	TGTGCCAGCAGCTCCCGAGATAGCGGGGTCTTGAATGAGCAGTTCTTC	CASSSRDSGVLNEQFF
TRBV18	few	TRBJ1-1	TRBD1	TGTGCCAGCTCACCGTCATACGGGACAGGGGGGAGCACTGAAGCTTTCTTT	CASSPSYGTGGSTEAFF
TRBV6-5	few	TRBJ1-2	.	TGTGCCAGCAGCTCCGTCGGGGGGGAGATCTATGGCTACACCTTC	CASSSVGGEIYGYTF
TRBV5-1	.	TRBJ2-7	.	TGCGCCAGCAGCGGGGGAGGTAGTCCTAATGAGCAGTACTTC	CASSGGGSPNEQYF
TRBV5-5	.	TRBJ1-2	.	TGTGCCAGCAGCTTGGCCCCCAGGGGTGGGGAAGGCTACACCTTC	CASSLAPRGGEGYTF
TRBV18	.	TRBJ1-4	.	TGTGCCAGCTCACCACGACTGTCAACTAATGAAAAACTGTTTTTT	CASSPRLSTNEKLFF
TRBV3-1/TRBV3-2	once	TRBJ1-2	TRBD1	TGTGCCAGCAGCCAAGGGCAGGGGGGCTATGGCTACACCTTC	CASSQGQGGYGYTF
TRBV2	.	TRBJ1-1	TRBD1	TGTGCCAGCCTGCCTTTCGGACAGGGGGTTCGGGCTTTCTTT	CASLPFGQGVRAFF
TRBV7-8	.	TRBJ2-7	TRBD2	TGTGCCAGCAGCAAGCGGGACTCCTCCTACGAGCAGTACTTC	CASSKRDSSYEQYF
TRBV6-5	.	TRBJ2-1	.	TGTGCCAGCAGTTTCGCAGGGATTTCGAATGAGCAGTTCTTC	CASSFAGISNEQFF
TRBV14	few	TRBJ2-2	TRBD2	TGTGCCAGCAGCCAAGATTGGACTAGCGGGGGAATGAGAAGCACCGGGGAGCTGTTTTTT	CASSQDWTSGGMRSTGELFF
TRBV24-1	.	TRBJ2-3	.	TGTGCCACCAGCGGGAACACAGATACGCAGTATTTT	CATSGNTDTQYF
TRBV19	.	TRBJ2-2	.	TGTGCCAGTAGAAATCCGGGAGAGAACACCGGGGAGCTGTTTTTT	CASRNPGENTGELFF
TRBV28	few	TRBJ1-2	.	TGTGCCAGCAGTCTCTCCGGGACTCTATCCCCCACCTTC	CASSLSGTLSPTF
TRBV27	few	TRBJ2-5	.	TGTGCCAGCAGTAGGAGACCCCAAGAGACCCAGTACTTC	CASSRRPQETQYF
TRBV10-3	.	TRBJ2-7	TRBD2	TGTGCCATCAAACAGACTAGCGGGAGTTACGAGCAGTACTTC	CAIKQTSGSYEQYF
TRBV3-1/TRBV3-2	.	TRBJ2-7	.	TGTGCCAGCAGCCCACCGACTAGTGCCAACGAGCAGTACTTC	CASSPPTSANEQYF
TRBV14	.	TRBJ1-2	TRBD1	TGTGCCAGCAGTAGCGGGACAGACTATGGCTACACCTTC	CASSSGTDYGYTF
TRBV12-5	.	TRBJ1-2	TRBD1	TGTGCTAGTGGTTTGGGGACAGGGCTCGGCTATGGCTACACCTTC	CASGLGTGLGYGYTF
TRBV19	once	TRBJ1-6	TRBD1	TGTGCCAGTAGTGGGGACAGGGAAGGCTCACCCCTCTACTTT	CASSGDREGSPLYF
TRBV7-8	.	TRBJ2-5	TRBD2	TGTGCCAGCAGACGACTAGCGGGGGACTTCCAAGAGACCCAGTACTTC	CASRRLAGDFQETQYF
TRBV5-4	.	TRBJ2-3	TRBD2	TGTGCCAGCCGACTAGCGGGGGGCCCCACAGATACGCAGTATTTT	CASRLAGGPTDTQYF
TRBV19	.	TRBJ2-7	.	TGTGCCAGTAGCGGGAGAGGTTACGAGCAGTACTTC	CASSGRGYEQYF
TRBV25-1	.	TRBJ1-3	TRBD1	TGTGCCAGCAGGGACAGGTCCTCTGGAAACACCATATATTTT	CASRDRSSGNTIYF
TRBV5-1	.	TRBJ1-6	.	TGCGCCAGCGGGGCGGACAGTCGTTCACCCCTCCACTTT	CASGADSRSPLHF
TRBV13	once	TRBJ1-1	.	TGTGCCAGCAGCTTTGGGGGGGTGAACACTGAAGCTTTCTTT	CASSFGGVNTEAFF
TRBV6-5	.	TRBJ1-2	.	TGTGCCACCACGAAATGGGGCGGGGCGGACTATGGCTACACCTTC	CATTKWGGADYGYTF
TRBV14	.	TRBJ2-7	.	TGTGCCAGCAGCCAACTGTCCTACGAGCAGTACTTC	CASSQLSYEQYF
TRBV6-5	once	TRBJ1-5	.	TGTGCCGCCCGGACTGTAGGAGGGCCCCAGCATTTT	CAARTVGGPQHF
TRBV28	once	TRBJ1-2	TRBD1	TGTGCCAGCAGTCCCGGGACAGCACAGTTCTATGGCTACACCTTC	CASSPGTAQFYGYTF
TRBV30	.	TRBJ1-5	TRBD1	TGTGCCTGGCGGGACAGGGGATATCAGCCCCAGCATTTT	CAWRDRGYQPQHF
TRBV7-9	.	TRBJ2-7	TRBD1	TGTGCCAGCAGCTTAATTGCCCGGGACAGGGGTGCCTACGAGCAGTACTTC	CASSLIARDRGAYEQYF
TRBV25-1	.	TRBJ2-5	.	TGTGCCAGCAGTTTATCAGAGACCCAGTACTTC	CASSLSETQYF
TRBV3-1/TRBV3-2	.	TRBJ1-3	.	TGTGCCAGCAGCCAAGATGGGGAACGGACTGTTGGTGGAAACACCATATATTTT	CASSQDGERTVGGNTIYF
TRBV11-3	.	TRBJ1-3	TRBD1	TGTGCCAGCAGCCCCGGGACAGGGGGCAGCACCATATATTTT	CASSPGTGGSTIYF
TRBV5-8	.	TRBJ1-5	.	TGTGCCAGCAGCTTTGTCGGTGCCGATCAGCCCCAGCATTTT	CASSFVGADQPQHF
TRBV12-2	.	TRBJ1-5	.	TGTGCAAGTCGCTTAGAGGGGTCATATCAGCCCCAGCATTTT	CASRLEGSYQPQHF